The entry below gives a single T cell receptor beta chain sequence along with its context. The data originate from a study of blood T cell repertoires in COVID-19. About the research overall: COVID-19 samples, acute and convalescent, were from the United States, Italy and Spain.

The CDR3 runs 15 residues. The junction had 8 bases not matched to a gene; V was cut back by 7 bases and J by 1 base. The germline V gene has CDR1 LNHDA and CDR2 SQIVND (reference sequence). Per the original methods: Reference gene primer amplification in the assay estimated nucleated cell counts. Sequenced by immunoSEQ multiplex PCR; TCRdb stores in-frame clones only, minus some. For V, J and clone size, that table is used; D and trimming come from the DNA. This table holds about 430,000 clones, 88% found once. Participants, about 18 to 90 years old, spanned approximately 26 US areas. The sequenced material came from PBMCs or T cells enriched from blood (not recorded which). The clonotype originates from a woman under 40 with acute COVID-19. The chain couples TRBV19 to TRBJ2-3; 7 bases are shared with TRBD2. The CDR3 coding sequence is TGTGCCAGTACCTATGGGCTAGCGGGCACAGATACGCAGTATTTT. Protein sequence: CASTYGLAGTDTQYF.